Presented here are 10 T cell receptor beta chains from one specimen sequenced in a study of shared clonotypes between healthy human individuals. Profiled with immunoSEQ multiplex PCR; TCRdb holds only in-frame clones, not every one. The sample consists of millions of clones, about 93% of them appearing once. Naive CD8 cells lacked CD45RO, underwent positive selection for CCR7 and left out terminally differentiated effector memory CD45RA+ cells. Sequenced: naive CD8+ T cells from PBMCs. These receptors were obtained from a young man in good health. Some clones in this sample may be carry-over from other donors' samples.

The rearrangement links TRBV9 to TRBJ2-1, with D perhaps matching TRBD1 (5 bases). CDR3 length: 13 amino acids. Germline V CDR1 and CDR2: SGDLS, YYNGEE. The germline V and J ends were trimmed by 0 bases and 8 bases, with 9 bases remaining between them. Here the CDR3 DNA reads TGTGCCAGCAGCGTAGATCAGGGCTATGAGCAGTTCTTC. Translating gives CASSVDQGYEQFF.

The chain combines TRBV30 with TRBJ2-3; the D is unclear. Per the germline V gene, CDR1 is GTSNPN and CDR2 is SVGIG (reference sequence). V dropped 2 bases and J dropped 1 base, with 16 bases sitting between them. This CDR3 is 16 amino acids long. The CDR3 sequence: CAWSLLSVGGTDTQYF. The DNA for the CDR3 is TGTGCCTGGAGTCTACTATCGGTCGGAGGCACAGATACGCAGTATTTT.

This clone is a singleton in its sample. The CDR3 DNA sequence: TGCAGCGCCTGGGGGAGCGGGACCGACAATGAGCAGTTCTTC. Translated, it gives CSAWGSGTDNEQFF. The V gene is TRBV29-1, the J gene TRBJ2-1; 7 bases align to TRBD2. V shed 7 bases and J 5 bases; nucleotides not matched to a gene: 11. There are 14 residues in the CDR3. Germline CDR1 and CDR2: SQVTM and ANQGSEA.

To note about this clone: Additional DNA sequences in this sample encode the identical CDR3. The gene calls are TRBV18 and TRBJ2-1; D is tentatively TRBD1 or TRBD2 (5 bases each). This CDR3 region has 15 residues. Germline V lookup: CDR1 KGHSH, CDR2 LQKENI. Trimming cost V 2 bases and J 4 bases, with 12 bases left between them. The CDR3 loop is CASSPGRGVYNEQFF. The CDR3 DNA reads as TGTGCCAGCTCACCAGGCAGAGGGGTTTACAATGAGCAGTTCTTC.

The chain couples TRBV27 to TRBJ1-2; D not certain. This CDR3 region has 14 residues. Germline lookup yields CDR1 MNHEY and CDR2 SMNVEV (reference sequence). V gave up 6 bases and J gave up 2 bases, with 13 bases separating them. CDR3 coding DNA: TGTGCCAGCAGAAAGGGCGGTGAAAACTATGGCTACACCTTC. This translates into CASRKGGENYGYTF.

The chain is built from TRBV27 and TRBJ2-4; 12 nucleotides line up with TRBD2. Germline assignment: CDR1 MNHEY and CDR2 SMNVEV (reference sequence). V gave up 3 bases and J gave up 8 bases; unmatched junction bases: 11. The CDR3 extends over 17 amino acids. The DNA of the CDR3 is TGTGCCAGCAGTTTCCTCCCGACTAGCGGGAGCGTCGACATTCAGTACTTC. Encoded protein: CASSFLPTSGSVDIQYF.

The rearrangement joins TRBV19 to TRBJ2-1, with 10 bases identical to TRBD2. Trimming cost V 5 bases and J 3 bases; bases outside gene matches: 7. This CDR3 has 16 residues. Germline loops: CDR1 LNHDA, CDR2 SQIVND (reference sequence). CDR3 bases: TGTGCCAGTAGTCCCCGGACTAGCGGCTTCTACAATGAGCAGTTCTTC. Encoded protein: CASSPRTSGFYNEQFF.

V and J are TRBV11-3 and TRBJ2-7, with a possible D match to TRBD2 (6 bases). Germline values: CDR1 SGHNT, CDR2 YENEEA. This CDR3 region has 14 residues. The V end lost 4 bases, the J end lost 2 bases, and 12 bases lay between the germline ends. CDR3 coding DNA: TGTGCCAGCAGCTCCCGTCTAGCGCCCTACGAGCAGTACTTC. Translated: CASSSRLAPYEQYF.

This rearrangement joins TRBV18 to TRBJ1-5; D is undetermined. The V gene lost 3 bases and the J gene lost 0 bases, with 9 bases spanning the gap. The CDR3 runs to 15 residues. From germline, CDR1 is KGHSH and CDR2 LQKENI. The CDR3 DNA sequence: TGTGCCAGCTCACCGGACGGTTATAGCAATCAGCCCCAGCATTTT. It specifies CASSPDGYSNQPQHF.

This chain joins TRBV28 and TRBJ1-6, with unresolved D. Germline assignment: CDR1 MDHEN and CDR2 SYDVKM. The CDR3 is made up of 14 amino acids. The ends were cut back, 7 bases at V and 6 bases at J, with 13 bases in the middle. CDR3 DNA sequence: TGTGCCAGCACGGACGCCCTTACTAATTCACCCCTCCACTTT. It is translated as CASTDALTNSPLHF.